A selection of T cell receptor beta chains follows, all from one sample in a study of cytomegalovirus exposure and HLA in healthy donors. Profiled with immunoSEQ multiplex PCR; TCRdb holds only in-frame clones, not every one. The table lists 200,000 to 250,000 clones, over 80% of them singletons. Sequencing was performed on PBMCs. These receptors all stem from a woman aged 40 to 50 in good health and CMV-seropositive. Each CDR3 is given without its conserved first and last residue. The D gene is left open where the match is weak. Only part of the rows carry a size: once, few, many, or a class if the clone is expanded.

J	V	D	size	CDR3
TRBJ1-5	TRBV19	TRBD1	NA	AIRQGNQPQH
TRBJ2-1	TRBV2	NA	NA	ASTLGTSSYNEQF
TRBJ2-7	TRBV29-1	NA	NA	SVGEGDEQY
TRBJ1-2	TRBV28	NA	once	ASGGPRTAAHGGYT
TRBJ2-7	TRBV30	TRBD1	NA	AWRLIQGVSYEQY
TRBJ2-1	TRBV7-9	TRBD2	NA	SSSSRGGTYYNEQF
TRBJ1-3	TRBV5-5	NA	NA	ASSRGGATGNTIY
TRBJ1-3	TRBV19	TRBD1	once	ASSIRPGTGNGNTIY
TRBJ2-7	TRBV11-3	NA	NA	ASSLVGGGRTYEQY
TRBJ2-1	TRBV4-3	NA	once	ASSQDTDPHQEQF
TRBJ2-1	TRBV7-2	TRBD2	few	ASSPRLAASHQF
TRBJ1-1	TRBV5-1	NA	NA	ASSQQGNTEAF
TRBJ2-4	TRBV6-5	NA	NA	ASSYDIALAKNIQY
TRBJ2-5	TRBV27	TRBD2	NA	ASSPGVGGGETQY
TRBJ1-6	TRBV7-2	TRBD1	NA	ASSLGGTGEVRPLH
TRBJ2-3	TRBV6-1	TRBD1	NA	ASSGQGDTDTQY
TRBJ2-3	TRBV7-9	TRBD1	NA	ASSPGTGPHTDTQY